The 14 T cell receptor beta chains presented below share a single source sample, sequenced in a study of T-cell memory formation after mild COVID-19. TCRdb processed the 5' RACE reads anew with MiXCR; each CDR3 protein has one entry. Of roughly 150,000 distinct CDR3 sequences in the sample, over 10% were seen once. Sequenced: PBMCs or a T cell subset sorted from them (not recorded which). Receptors originate from a man younger than 35 who had mild COVID-19 (a few samples of this study predate the infection). Cell type and time point are not known.

The chain is built from TRBV4-3 and TRBJ2-7; D uncertain. Germline CDR1 reads LGHNA; CDR2 reads YSLEER. Trimming left V 2 bases short and J 5 bases short, with 13 bases between. This CDR3 has 14 amino acids. The CDR3 DNA follows: TGCGCCAGCAGCCAAAGGGTGGGTGCCCACGAGCAGTACTTC. It yields the protein CASSQRVGAHEQYF.

This clonotype was seen many times. J is TRBJ1-1 and V is TRBV5-1, with 7 bases that match TRBD1. CDR3 length: 14 residues. Unmatched junction bases numbered 4, after V lost 1 base and J lost 4 bases. CDR1 and CDR2 (germline): SGHRS, YFSETQ. CDR3 in DNA: TGCGCCAGCAGCTTGCAGGGGGGCAGCACTGAAGCTTTCTTT. This codes for CASSLQGGSTEAFF.

This sequence joins TRBV20-1 and TRBJ2-3; 14 nucleotides align to TRBD2. This CDR3 is 14 amino acids long. The V and J ends lost 6 bases and 4 bases, in that order; junction bases with no gene match: 3. Looked up from germline, CDR1 is DFQATT and CDR2 is SNEGSKA (reference sequence). CDR3 in amino acids: CSARLAGGADTQYF. CDR3 DNA: TGCAGTGCCCGACTAGCGGGGGGGGCAGATACGCAGTATTTT.

There are many counts of this clonotype. The chain combines TRBV7-9 with TRBJ2-3; D gene ambiguous. V lost 3 bases and J 1 base, leaving 5 bases between the germline ends. CDR3 length equals 13 residues. From germline, CDR1 is SEHNR and CDR2 FQNEAQ (reference sequence). The CDR3 is CASSFDGTDTQYF. The CDR3 bases are TGTGCCAGCAGCTTCGACGGCACAGATACGCAGTATTTT.

This clonotype occurred many times. CDR3 coding DNA: TGTGCCAGCAGCTTGGTCCAGGGGAACTATGGCTACACCTTC. Its protein is CASSLVQGNYGYTF. V and J are TRBV5-6 and TRBJ1-2; possibly TRBD1 for D (6 bases). V lost 0 bases, J lost 2 bases, and 8 bases lay in between. CDR1 is SGHDT and CDR2 is YYEEEE in the germline V gene. The CDR3 consists of 14 residues.

This clonotype was observed a handful of times. DNA for the CDR3: TGTGCCAGCAGGACCGGGACTAGCGGTGCAGATACGCAGTATTTT. This codes for CASRTGTSGADTQYF. The gene calls are TRBV12-3 or TRBV12-4 and TRBJ2-3; 11 bases align to TRBD2. There are 15 residues in the CDR3. The J segment lost 4 bases and the V segment lost 6 bases, leaving 6 bases of the junction unmatched.

For the CDR3, the DNA is TGTGCCAGCAGCGGGGGGTTTGGTGGCTACACCTTC. This encodes CASSGGFGGYTF. The rearrangement links TRBV7-2 to TRBJ1-2; possible D gene TRBD1, 5 bases. V was pared by 5 bases and J by 7 bases, with 11 bases between. CDR3 size: 12 residues. The V gene's germline CDR1 is SGHTA and CDR2 FQGNSA.

In this sample, this clonotype turned up many times. The chain links TRBV7-2 to TRBJ2-7; D tentatively reads TRBD1 or TRBD2 (5 bases each). V lost 4 bases and J lost 6, with 16 bases in between. In germline, CDR1 is SGHTA, CDR2 FQGNSA. The CDR3 has 14 amino acids. CDR3 coding DNA: TGTGCCAGCAGCTCGCACCCTATTGGGGGCGAGCAGTACTTC. Translating it yields CASSSHPIGGEQYF.

This clonotype was seen a handful of times. V and J are TRBV12-3 or TRBV12-4 and TRBJ2-1; 8 bases align to TRBD2. V lost 1 base, J lost 8 bases, and 10 bases stayed unmatched. CDR3 size: 16 residues. CDR3: CASSLVWRGAGDEQFF. As DNA, the CDR3 is TGTGCCAGCAGTTTAGTTTGGCGGGGGGCCGGGGATGAGCAGTTCTTC.

Worth noting for this clonotype: The CDR3 end shows no conserved phenylalanine or tryptophan, and so a read error is likely. This chain links TRBV4-3 with TRBJ1-2, with D unresolved. This CDR3 comprises 16 residues. Germline V gene lookup returns CDR1 LGHNA and CDR2 YSLEER. The V end was cut by 0 bases, the J end by 5 bases, with 16 bases between. CDR3 sequence: CASSQDPLNRGYGYTI. The CDR3 DNA follows: TGCGCCAGCAGCCAAGATCCACTAAACAGAGGGTATGGCTACACCATC.

This clonotype was observed many times. The chain uses TRBV15 and TRBJ1-6; D unresolved. CDR3 size: 12 residues. Trimming left V 0 bases short and J 9 bases short, with 3 bases between. Per the germline V gene, CDR1 is LNHNV and CDR2 is YYDKDF (reference sequence). CDR3: CATSRDLSPLHF. The CDR3 bases are TGTGCCACCAGCAGAGATCTTTCACCCCTCCACTTT.

The V call is TRBV29-1, the J call TRBJ1-1; D ambiguous. This CDR3 region has 12 residues. With 3 bases removed from V and 3 bases from J, the gap between germline ends came to 8 bases. Germline V gene sequence: CDR1 SQVTM, CDR2 ANQGSEA. The CDR3 region has the DNA TGCAGCGTTGACAGCGGCTACACTGAAGCTTTCTTT. Its protein is CSVDSGYTEAFF.

The table lists this clonotype with a few counts. The chain combines TRBV24-1 with TRBJ1-5; unclear D gene. Deletions cut 4 bases from V and 3 bases from J, with 9 bases between. Germline V gives CDR1 KGHDR, CDR2 SFDVKD. The CDR3 runs 14 residues. The CDR3 DNA reads TGTGCCACCAGTGAGAACAGACCCAATCAGCCCCAGCATTTT. Translation: CATSENRPNQPQHF.

This clonotype was counted only a few times. This chain joins TRBV5-5 and TRBJ2-1; 9 positions agree with TRBD2. Germline V gene data show CDR1 as SGHKS and CDR2 as YYEKEE (reference sequence). J was trimmed by 3 bases and V by 0 bases; bases with no gene match: 1. The CDR3 is made up of 15 amino acids. The chain's CDR3 is CASSLGAGGYNEQFF. In DNA, the CDR3 is TGTGCCAGCAGCTTGGGAGCGGGGGGCTACAATGAGCAGTTCTTC.